This T cell receptor beta chain was captured in a study of blood T cell repertoires in COVID-19. Background on the study: Acute and convalescent COVID-19 specimens originated in the United States, Italy and Spain.

The CDR3 extends over 11 amino acids. Germline assignment: CDR1 MDHEN and CDR2 SYDVKM. Trimming cost V 4 bases and J 4 bases, with 4 bases left between them. TCRdb's copy holds only in-frame clones and misses some; the assay was immunoSEQ multiplex PCR. The sample carries 350,000 to 400,000 clones, 90% recorded once. Notes on this clone: This sample includes further DNA sequences coding for the same CDR3.

The clonotype was recovered from a man aged 18 to 29 with active or convalescent COVID-19. Sequencing used peripheral blood. J is TRBJ2-5 and V is TRBV28, with D unresolved. This CDR3 reads CASSSRETQYF. The CDR3 nucleotides read TGTGCCAGCAGTTCTAGAGAGACCCAGTACTTC.